A single sample gave rise to the 3 T cell receptor beta chains below, sequenced in a study of identical twins. A single record per CDR3 protein comes from TCRdb applying MiXCR to the 5' RACE reads. The data contain 450,000 to 650,000 distinct CDR3 sequences, nearly 10% of them singletons. The data also belong to a second study, concerning yellow fever vaccine responses in identical twins.

Sample: PBMCs. These receptors came from a woman in her late teens or twenties in good health.

This rearrangement joins TRBV7-9 to TRBJ1-2; D is undetermined. The CDR3 has 15 residues. The germline V gene has CDR1 SEHNR and CDR2 FQNEAQ (reference sequence). Between the trimmed V and J ends, which lost 1 base and 7 bases, there was a span of 16 bases. As DNA, the CDR3 is TGTGCCAGCAGCTTAGTCGGAGAGATTAAGGTTGGCTACACCTTC. Its translation is CASSLVGEIKVGYTF.

This clonotype was observed a few times. V and J are TRBV7-9 and TRBJ1-1; 10 positions agree with TRBD1. The germline CDR1 and CDR2 sequences are SEHNR and FQNEAQ (reference sequence). This CDR3 comprises 17 residues. V lost 2 bases and J lost 0; bases outside the gene matches: 6. Written as DNA, the CDR3 is TGTGCCAGCAGCTTACCGGGACAGGGGCACCTGAACACTGAAGCTTTCTTT. It codes for CASSLPGQGHLNTEAFF. Together with reference TRBV7-9 and TRBJ1-1, the CDR3 gives the full variable domain: DTGVSQNPRHKITKRGQNVTFRCDPISEHNRLYWYRQTLGQGPEFLTYFQNEAQLEKSRLLSDRFSAERPKGSFSTLEIQRTEQGDSAMYLCASSLPGQGHLNTEAFFGQGTRLTVV.

The V call is TRBV21-1, the J call TRBJ2-1. TRBV21-1 is a listed pseudogene. The CDR3 loop spans 17 amino acids. The CDR3 DNA reads TGTGCCAGCAGCAAAGGGCTTACAGGGAGCTCCTACAATGAGCAGTTCTTC. As protein: CASSKGLTGSSYNEQFF.